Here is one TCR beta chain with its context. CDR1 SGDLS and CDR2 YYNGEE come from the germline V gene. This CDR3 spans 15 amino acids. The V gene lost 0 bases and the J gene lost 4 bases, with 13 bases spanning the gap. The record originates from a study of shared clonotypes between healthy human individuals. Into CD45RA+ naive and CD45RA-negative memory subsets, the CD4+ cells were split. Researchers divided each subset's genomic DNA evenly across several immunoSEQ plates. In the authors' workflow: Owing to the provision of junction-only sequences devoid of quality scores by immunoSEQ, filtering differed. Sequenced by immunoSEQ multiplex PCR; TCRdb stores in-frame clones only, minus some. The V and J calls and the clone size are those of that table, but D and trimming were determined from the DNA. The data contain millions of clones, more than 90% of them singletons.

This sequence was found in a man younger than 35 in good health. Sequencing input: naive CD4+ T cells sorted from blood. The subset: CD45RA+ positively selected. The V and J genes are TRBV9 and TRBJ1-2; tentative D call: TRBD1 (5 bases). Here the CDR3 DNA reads TGTGCCAGCAGCGTAGGGGCAGGGATTTTCTATGGCTACACCTTC. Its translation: CASSVGAGIFYGYTF. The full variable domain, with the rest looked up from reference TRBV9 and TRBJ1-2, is DSGVTQTPKHLITATGQRVTLRCSPRSGDLSVYWYQQSLDQGLQFLIQYYNGEERAKGNILERFSAQQFPDLHSELNLSSLELGDSALYFCASSVGAGIFYGYTFGSGTRLTVV.